The 3 T cell receptor beta chains below all came from one sample that was sequenced in a study of CD8 T cells in Susac syndrome. An input of roughly 0.5 to 1 ug of RNA was subjected to reverse transcription using random hexamers. TCRdb re-called the immunoSEQ multiplex PCR reads with MiXCR, one entry per CDR3 protein. Of a few hundred thousand distinct CDR3 sequences in the sample, about 94% were seen once. Sequences were obtained from CD4+ T cells from PBMCs. These receptors were collected from a human donor with multiple sclerosis.

This chain joins TRBV6-5 and TRBJ2-5; D is possibly TRBD1 or TRBD2 (5 bases each). Trimming took off 1 base at V and 5 bases at J, with 11 bases between the two ends. Germline CDR1 is MNHEY and CDR2 is SVGAGI. The CDR3 consists of 14 residues. In nucleotides, the CDR3 is TGTGCCAGCAGTTACTATGGGGGAGAGGAGACCCAGTACTTC. This encodes CASSYYGGEETQYF.

This clonotype is a singleton in its sample. The CDR3 DNA sequence: TGTGCCAGCAGCCTAGAGCATTTCTACGAGCAGTACGTC. Its translation is CASSLEHFYEQYV. The chain has TRBV7-2 and TRBJ2-7, with D hard to call. This CDR3 has 13 residues. Trimming pared 5 bases from V and 3 bases from J, leaving 11 bases between. CDR1 SGHTA and CDR2 FQGNSA come from the germline V gene.

This clonotype was observed a single time. This chain joins TRBV6-1 and TRBJ1-2, with 12 bases matching TRBD1. V lost 6 bases and J lost 8; bases outside the gene matches: 4. This CDR3 is built from 13 residues. Germline CDR1 MNHNS, CDR2 SASEGT. The CDR3 coding sequence is TGTGCCAGCAGGGGACAGGGGGCGAGAGGCTACACCTTC. It codes for CASRGQGARGYTF.